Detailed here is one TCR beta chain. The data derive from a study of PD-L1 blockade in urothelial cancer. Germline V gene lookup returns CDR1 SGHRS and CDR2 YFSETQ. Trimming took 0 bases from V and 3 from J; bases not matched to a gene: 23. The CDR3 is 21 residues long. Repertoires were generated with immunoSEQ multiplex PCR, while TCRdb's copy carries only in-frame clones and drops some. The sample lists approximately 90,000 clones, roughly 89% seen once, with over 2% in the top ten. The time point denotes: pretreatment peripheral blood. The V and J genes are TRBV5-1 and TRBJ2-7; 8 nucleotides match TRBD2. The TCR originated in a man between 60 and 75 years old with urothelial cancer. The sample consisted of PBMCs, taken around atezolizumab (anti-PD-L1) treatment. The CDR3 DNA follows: TGCGCCAGCAGCTTGGGGCCCTTGGGTAGCGGGACTTCCTATATGAGCTACGAGCAGTACTTC. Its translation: CASSLGPLGSGTSYMSYEQYF.